The 32 T cell receptor beta chains below come from one sample, sequenced in a study of OX40 agonist ivuxolimab in advanced cancers. Sequencing used immunoSEQ multiplex PCR; TCRdb keeps in-frame clones, though not all of them. The sample contains about 63,000 clones, roughly nine tenths of which appear only once. Sequencing used CD4+ or CD8+ T cells sorted from blood, obtained in a trial of the OX40 agonist ivuxolimab. All receptors derive from an adult with an advanced solid tumor such as melanoma, head and neck, liver or kidney cancer.

This chain links TRBV19 with TRBJ2-1; 11 nucleotides match TRBD2. The CDR3 sequence is 19 residues long. Trimming cost V 1 base and J 4 bases; bases outside gene matches: 12. Germline V gene data show CDR1 as LNHDA and CDR2 as SQIVND (reference sequence). In DNA, the CDR3 is TGTGCCAGTAGTATAGCGGGGCTAGCGGGAGGTCCGGGTTACAATGAGCAGTTCTTC. This sequence encodes CASSIAGLAGGPGYNEQFF. Full variable domain (outside the CDR3, taken from reference TRBV19 and TRBJ2-1): DGGITQSPKYLFRKEGQNVTLSCEQNLNHDAMYWYRQDPGQGLRLIYYSQIVNDFQKGDIAEGYSVSREKKESFPLTVTSAQKNPTAFYLCASSIAGLAGGPGYNEQFFGPGTRLTVL.

V usage is TRBV29-1 and J usage is TRBJ2-7; D gene ambiguous. The germline gives CDR1 SQVTM, CDR2 ANQGSEA. Trimming took off 7 bases at V and 4 bases at J, with 8 bases between the two ends. The CDR3 runs 10 residues. The CDR3: CSAADYEQYF. As DNA, the CDR3 is TGCAGCGCGGCGGATTACGAGCAGTACTTC.

This chain uses TRBV19 with TRBJ2-5; D call uncertain. V lost 3 bases and J lost 5, with 10 bases in between. CDR3 size: 13 residues. Germline V CDR1 and CDR2: LNHDA, SQIVND (reference sequence). DNA of the CDR3: TGTGCCAGTAGTATCTCCCTACGGGAGACCCAGTACTTC. Its translation: CASSISLRETQYF.

The rearrangement uses TRBV7-4 and TRBJ2-7; maybe TRBD2 (6 bases). V shed 0 bases and J shed 2 bases, with 14 bases lying between them. The CDR3 loop spans 16 amino acids. Germline V gene sequence: CDR1 SGHVT, CDR2 SQSDAQ. The CDR3 spells CASSLAPSGSTYEQYF. DNA for the CDR3: TGTGCCAGCAGCTTAGCACCCAGCGGGTCCACCTACGAGCAGTACTTC.

The gene calls are TRBV14 and TRBJ2-6, with no clear D. The germline V and J ends were trimmed by 1 base and 0 bases, with 13 bases remaining between them. The germline CDR1 and CDR2 sequences are SGHDN and FVKESK. The CDR3 contains 18 residues. CDR3 nucleotides: TGTGCCAGCAGCCAAGGCAACCTGGGGATCTCTGGGGCCAACGTCCTGACTTTC. As protein: CASSQGNLGISGANVLTF.

The CDR3 is CASSLDSFEAFF. The CDR3 coding sequence is TGTGCCAGCAGTCTAGACAGTTTTGAAGCTTTCTTT. V usage is TRBV28 and J usage is TRBJ1-1, with a possible D match to TRBD1 (5 bases). The CDR3 has 12 amino acids. Trimming removed 5 bases from V and 7 bases from J, with 11 bases in between. Germline V CDR1 and CDR2: MDHEN, SYDVKM.

By frequency in the sample, this clone is medium-sized. This chain connects TRBV9 to TRBJ2-1; 8 bases line up with TRBD2. Germline CDR1 and CDR2: SGDLS and YYNGEE. This CDR3 is built from 15 residues. V was clipped by 0 bases and J by 5 bases; unmatched bases: 4. CDR3 amino acids: CASSVGELADNEQFF. In nucleotides, the CDR3 is TGTGCCAGCAGCGTAGGTGAACTAGCGGACAATGAGCAGTTCTTC.

The V and J genes are TRBV6-1 and TRBJ1-1, with D possibly matching TRBD1 (5 bases). Germline V gene sequence: CDR1 MNHNS, CDR2 SASEGT. The V end lost 7 bases, the J end lost 3 bases, and 15 bases lay between the germline ends. The CDR3 spans 14 residues. In DNA, the CDR3 is TGTGCCAGCACCCGACTCCCGGGGGACACTGAAGCTTTCTTT. It specifies CASTRLPGDTEAFF.

The chain recombines TRBV10-3 with TRBJ2-7, with D tentatively TRBD2 (5 bases). There are 13 residues in the CDR3. Germline CDR1 and CDR2: ENHRY and SYGVKD. Trimming removed 3 bases from V and 2 bases from J, with 8 bases in between. The CDR3 region is CAISETGTYEQYV. As DNA, the CDR3 is TGTGCCATCAGTGAAACGGGAACCTACGAGCAGTACGTC.

The CDR3 region is CATSRDRVLVGGPDPGELFF. DNA of the CDR3: TGTGCCACCAGCAGAGATAGGGTACTCGTTGGGGGGCCGGATCCCGGGGAGCTGTTTTTT. The chain uses TRBV15 and TRBJ2-2, with D perhaps assigned TRBD1 or TRBD2 (6 bases each). CDR3 length: 20 amino acids. The V end was cut by 0 bases, the J end by 6 bases, with 26 bases between. The germline V gene encodes CDR1 LNHNV and CDR2 YYDKDF (reference sequence).

The chain joins TRBV7-9 to TRBJ1-1; perhaps TRBD1 as D (5 bases). Germline CDR1 is SEHNR and CDR2 is FQNEAQ (reference sequence). Trimming pared 6 bases from V and 3 bases from J, leaving 17 bases between. There are 15 residues in the CDR3. CDR3 protein: CASRGTAGVYTEAFF. As DNA, the CDR3 is TGTGCCAGCAGGGGTACGGCGGGGGTGTACACTGAAGCTTTCTTT.

This chain joins TRBV11-2 and TRBJ1-1; D unresolved. Between the trimmed V and J ends, which lost 11 bases and 4 bases, there was a span of 11 bases. This CDR3 spans 11 amino acids. The germline CDR1 and CDR2 sequences are SGHAT and FQNNGV. CDR3 coding DNA: TGTGCCGGTTCCGATGGCACTGAAGCTTTCTTT. This codes for CAGSDGTEAFF.

The chain employs TRBV10-2 and TRBJ2-1, with TRBD2 matching over 10 bases. V gave up 0 bases and J gave up 5 bases; unmatched junction bases: 4. This CDR3 region has 16 residues. Germline CDR1 reads WSHSY; CDR2 reads SAAADI. CDR3: CASSESGTSAHNEQFF. The DNA for the CDR3 is TGCGCCAGCAGTGAGTCGGGGACTAGCGCCCACAATGAGCAGTTCTTC.

This chain links TRBV27 with TRBJ1-4; D is perhaps TRBD1 (6 bases). The germline V gene encodes CDR1 MNHEY and CDR2 SMNVEV (reference sequence). Trimming removed 8 bases from V and 5 bases from J, with 12 bases in between. CDR3 length: 13 residues. CDR3 sequence (DNA): TGTGCCAGCCCCGGGACACCGAATGAAAAACTGTTTTTT. It is translated as CASPGTPNEKLFF.

This chain joins TRBV28 and TRBJ1-5; D uncertain. The V end lost 3 bases, the J end lost 7 bases, and 13 bases lay between the germline ends. The CDR3 runs to 14 residues. Germline V gene lookup returns CDR1 MDHEN and CDR2 SYDVKM. The CDR3 DNA reads as TGTGCCAGCAGTTTTACTGAGTCTTTGCAGCCCCAGCATTTT. Protein sequence: CASSFTESLQPQHF.

The CDR3 reads CASSLGTSGNEQYF. For the CDR3, the DNA is TGTGCCAGCAGTCTAGGGACTAGCGGCAACGAGCAGTACTTC. The V and J genes are TRBV27 and TRBJ2-7, with 11 bases matching TRBD2. CDR1 is MNHEY, CDR2 SMNVEV, per germline (reference sequence). The V segment lost 5 bases and the J segment 5 bases; nucleotides outside the gene matches: 5. The CDR3 sequence is 14 residues long.

The V gene is TRBV5-4, the J gene TRBJ1-2, with D unclear. CDR1 is SGHNT, CDR2 YYREEE, per germline (reference sequence). The CDR3 covers 15 residues. The germline V and J ends were trimmed by 0 bases and 2 bases, with 11 bases remaining between them. The CDR3 loop is CASSLAWIGNYGYTF. The CDR3 region has the DNA TGTGCCAGCAGCTTGGCGTGGATTGGAAACTATGGCTACACCTTC.

The V gene is TRBV19, the J gene TRBJ1-2, with D uncertain. CDR1 is LNHDA, CDR2 SQIVND, per germline (reference sequence). Between the trimmed V and J ends, which lost 5 bases and 7 bases, there was a span of 17 bases. The CDR3 loop spans 14 amino acids. As DNA, the CDR3 is TGTGCCAGTAGTCCCCTCGGGGTCGGTAGTGGCTACACCTTC. Translated: CASSPLGVGSGYTF.

CDR3 loop: CASSQEQDPLDEQYV. The CDR3 DNA reads TGCGCCAGCAGCCAAGAACAAGACCCCTTAGACGAGCAGTACGTC. This sequence joins TRBV4-1 and TRBJ2-7; D uncertain. V was cut by 0 bases and J by 5 bases, with 14 bases left in between. Looked up from germline, CDR1 is MGHRA and CDR2 is YSYEKL. This CDR3 contains 15 residues.

CDR3: CASSFRRGTQYF. Here the CDR3 DNA reads TGTGCCAGCAGCTTCCGGCGCGGTACGCAGTATTTT. The J gene is TRBJ2-3, the V gene TRBV13, with D unclear. Per the germline V gene, CDR1 is PRHDT and CDR2 is FYEKMQ (reference sequence). Trimming took 3 bases from V and 8 from J, leaving 9 bases between them. There are 12 residues in the CDR3.

The chain carries TRBV19 and TRBJ2-5, with TRBD2 matching 7 bases. Trimming at V came to 9 bases and at J to 5 bases, leaving 12 bases not matched to a gene. Germline assignment: CDR1 LNHDA and CDR2 SQIVND (reference sequence). There are 14 residues in the CDR3. CDR3 loop: CASRGGSTRETQYF. The CDR3 region has the DNA TGTGCCAGCCGGGGAGGGAGCACCCGGGAGACCCAGTACTTC.

This chain uses TRBV28 with TRBJ1-1, with D possibly TRBD1 on 5 matching bases. Trimming took off 6 bases at V and 7 bases at J, with 15 bases between the two ends. This CDR3 is built from 13 residues. Germline CDR1 reads MDHEN; CDR2 reads SYDVKM. CDR3 in amino acids: CASSPMGVGEAFF. For the CDR3, the DNA is TGTGCCAGCAGCCCGATGGGGGTGGGTGAAGCTTTCTTT.

The chain has TRBV2 and TRBJ1-5; D is uncertain. This CDR3 has 13 residues. V was pared by 6 bases and J by 0 bases, with 6 bases between. The V gene's germline CDR1 is SNHLY and CDR2 FYNNEI. CDR3 region: CASSVFSNQPQHF. The CDR3 DNA follows: TGTGCCAGCAGCGTATTTAGCAATCAGCCCCAGCATTTT. The full variable domain, rest sourced from reference TRBV2 and TRBJ1-5, is EPEVTQTPSHQVTQMGQEVILRCVPISNHLYFYWYRQILGQKVEFLVSFYNNEISEKSEIFDDQFSVERPDGSNFTLKIRSTKLEDSAMYFCASSVFSNQPQHFGDGTRLSIL.

The DNA for the CDR3 is TGCGCCAGCAGCCAAGGCCTAGCGGGGTTGGGTTGGAATGAGCAGTTCTTC. As protein: CASSQGLAGLGWNEQFF. The chain employs TRBV4-1 and TRBJ2-1; TRBD2 matches 9 bases. Trimming cost V 1 base and J 7 bases; bases outside gene matches: 11. Germline loops: CDR1 MGHRA, CDR2 YSYEKL. The CDR3 spans 17 residues.

This sequence joins TRBV6-6 and TRBJ2-7; the D is unclear. Germline loops: CDR1 MNHNY, CDR2 SVGAGI (reference sequence). CDR3 length equals 15 residues. The V end lost 6 bases, the J end lost 3 bases, and 18 bases lay between the germline ends. The CDR3 DNA sequence: TGTGCCAGCAGGAGCTTCGGCTATCATTACTACGAGCAGTACTTC. This encodes CASRSFGYHYYEQYF.

The rearrangement joins TRBV2 to TRBJ1-3; D remains ambiguous. Germline values: CDR1 SNHLY, CDR2 FYNNEI. The CDR3 sequence is 17 residues long. V shed 6 bases and J shed 2 bases, with 20 bases lying between them. The CDR3 nucleotides read TGTGCCAGCAGGGACCTCATGGATGGGCTCCCTGGAAACACCATATATTTT. Protein: CASRDLMDGLPGNTIYF.

There are a few counts of this clone. The chain carries TRBV4-2 and TRBJ1-2, with D possibly being TRBD1 (5 bases). The length of the CDR3 is 15 residues. Germline V gene sequence: CDR1 LGHNA, CDR2 YNFKEQ. V shed 0 bases and J shed 2 bases, with 10 bases lying between them. The CDR3 sequence is CASSQEGTPNYGYTF. CDR3 in DNA: TGTGCCAGCAGCCAAGAGGGGACTCCGAACTATGGCTACACCTTC.

The rearrangement links TRBV28 to TRBJ2-1; TRBD2 matches 7 bases. This CDR3 is built from 13 residues. V shed 5 bases and J 9 bases; nucleotides not matched to a gene: 7. From germline, CDR1 is MDHEN and CDR2 SYDVKM. The CDR3 is CASSMSGATEQFF. Written as DNA, the CDR3 is TGTGCCAGCAGTATGAGCGGGGCAACTGAGCAGTTCTTC. The whole variable domain, filled in from reference TRBV28 and TRBJ2-1, reads DVKVTQSSRYLVKRTGEKVFLECVQDMDHENMFWYRQDPGLGLRLIYFSYDVKMKEKGDIPEGYSVSREKKERFSLILESASTNQTSMYLCASSMSGATEQFFGPGTRLTVL.

The chain uses TRBV4-1 and TRBJ2-7; 7 nucleotides agree with TRBD1. CDR1 MGHRA and CDR2 YSYEKL come from the germline V gene. V was clipped by 3 bases and J by 2 bases; unmatched bases: 7. This CDR3 contains 15 residues. For the CDR3, the DNA is TGCGCCAGCAGCCACCGGACAGGTCCTGCCTACGAGCAGTACTTC. Amino acid sequence: CASSHRTGPAYEQYF.

This clone was observed once. The genes are TRBV6-6 and TRBJ1-1; 7 bases are shared with TRBD1. This CDR3 region has 15 residues. V gave up 6 bases and J gave up 1 base; unmatched junction bases: 8. CDR1 is MNHNY and CDR2 is SVGAGI in the germline V gene (reference sequence). The chain's CDR3 is CASREYTGENTEAFF. CDR3 in DNA: TGTGCCAGCAGGGAGTATACAGGGGAGAACACTGAAGCTTTCTTT.

V gene TRBV4-1 combines with J gene TRBJ1-1; 12 nucleotides align to TRBD1. V was pared by 4 bases and J by 3 bases, with 6 bases of the junction left unmatched. The CDR3 is 16 amino acids. CDR1 MGHRA and CDR2 YSYEKL come from the germline V gene. The CDR3 loop is CASSLLGTGGHTEAFF. CDR3 coding DNA: TGCGCCAGCAGCCTCCTCGGGACAGGGGGCCACACTGAAGCTTTCTTT.

The chain has TRBV7-6 and TRBJ1-1; D call uncertain. The CDR3 runs to 13 residues. Germline V gene data show CDR1 as SGHVS and CDR2 as FNYEAQ. V was pared by 5 bases and J by 0 bases, with 7 bases between. CDR3 in amino acids: CASSVTVNTEAFF. DNA for the CDR3: TGTGCCAGCAGCGTTACAGTGAACACTGAAGCTTTCTTT.